This TCR beta chain was documented in a study of blood T cell repertoires in COVID-19. On the study more broadly: The United States, Italy and Spain were the sources of the acute and convalescent COVID-19 samples. From T cells, B-cell-depleted T cells, or PBMCs came the material, which was cDNA or gDNA.

After removal of 4 bases from V and 6 bases from J, the junction contained 11 bases not matched to a gene. Germline values: CDR1 MGHRA, CDR2 YSYEKL. The CDR3 totals 18 residues. As handled by the study authors: Nucleated cell number was recorded as an estimate derived from reference gene primer amplification. Repertoires were generated with immunoSEQ multiplex PCR, while TCRdb's copy carries only in-frame clones and drops some. For V, J and clone size, that table is used; D and trimming come from the DNA. Among some 370,000 clones listed, about 89% were seen once. The sequence derives from a woman under 40 with COVID-19, enrolled during active disease. The genes are TRBV4-1 and TRBJ2-1; 14 bases line up with TRBD2. The specimen sequenced was peripheral blood. CDR3 sequence reads: CASSLNPPGTSGSNEQFF. The CDR3 DNA sequence: TGCGCCAGCAGCCTAAACCCCCCAGGGACTAGCGGGAGCAATGAGCAGTTCTTC.